This TCR beta chain was captured in a study of OX40 agonist ivuxolimab in advanced cancers. Study at large: Allowance was made for prior anti-PD-1, anti-PD-L1 or anti-CTLA-4 therapy, and about 40% had some.

The germline gives CDR1 SGHVS, CDR2 FQNEAQ. Trimming took 5 bases from V and 2 from J; bases not matched to a gene: 5. The CDR3 contains 15 residues. The data were produced by immunoSEQ multiplex PCR, yet TCRdb's version contains in-frame clones alone and is incomplete. This table holds some 19,000 clones, roughly 80% found once. A word on this clone: Its cognate antigen is unknown.

Findings and caveats of the study: Some nonresponders additionally presented with little normalized T-cell clonal expansion. In the 0.1-3.0 mg/kg groups, partial responders showed among the lowest expansion. Circulating CD4+ and CD8+ T cells showed clonal expansion by week 6 at 0.1 to 3.0 mg/kg.

The chain joins TRBV7-8 to TRBJ2-1; 8 nucleotides line up with TRBD2. The origin of this receptor is an adult with an advanced solid tumor such as melanoma, head and neck, liver or kidney cancer. The sample here was CD4+ or CD8+ T cells sorted from blood, taken in a trial of the OX40 agonist ivuxolimab. The CDR3 DNA reads TGTGCCAGCAGCCCCACTAGCGGACCCTACAATGAGCAGTTCTTC. It codes for CASSPTSGPYNEQFF.